This T cell receptor beta chain was obtained from a study of blood T cell repertoires in COVID-19. Overall study context: PBMCs, B-cell-depleted T cells, or T cells were the source of the cDNA or gDNA that made up the material.

This clone has just a few counts. Repertoires were generated with immunoSEQ multiplex PCR, while TCRdb's copy carries only in-frame clones and drops some. The repertoire holds some 140,000 clones, with about 86% as singletons. The CDR3 length is 15 residues. V dropped 3 bases and J dropped 4; count of bases not matched to a gene: 7. The germline CDR1 and CDR2 sequences are LNHDA and SQIVND (reference sequence). Sequenced sample: peripheral blood. The rearrangement links TRBV19 to TRBJ1-2; 8 bases are a match to TRBD1. This TCR came from a woman aged 60-75 years with acute or convalescent COVID-19. The CDR3 loop is CASSIPNTGGYGYTF. As DNA, the CDR3 is TGTGCCAGTAGTATCCCTAACACAGGGGGCTATGGCTACACCTTC.